The 3 T cell receptor beta chains below all came from one sample that was sequenced in a study of blood T cells in healthy people across ages (dated by TCRdb to the mid-2010s). Libraries were built with 5' RACE. Instrument used: Illumina HiSeq 2500. A second PCR of 7 to 11 cycles was performed with a sample-barcoded 5' primer and a J-beta primer mix. TCRdb reprocessing: public reads trimmed at Q25 with fastp, clones called with MiXCR, in-frame beta chains kept. Identical CDR3 proteins give one entry, which carries the most common genes and DNA. Within this sample are some 750,000 distinct CDR3 sequences, with about a fifth of them counted one time only. Clones ranked in the top ten supply roughly 22% of the sample. The sample taken for sequencing was blood. All receptors derive from a man between 70 and 80 years old in good health.

The V call is TRBV9, the J call TRBJ1-5; 11 nucleotides line up with TRBD1. CDR1 and CDR2 (germline): SGDLS, YYNGEE. The CDR3 is 16 amino acids. Unmatched junction bases numbered 9, after V lost 3 bases and J lost 7 bases. Here the CDR3 reads CASSEPGTGGRQPQHF. CDR3 nucleotides: TGTGCCAGCAGCGAACCCGGGACAGGGGGACGCCAGCCCCAGCATTTT. Full variable domain (missing parts from reference TRBV9 and TRBJ1-5): DSGVTQTPKHLITATGQRVTLRCSPRSGDLSVYWYQQSLDQGLQFLIQYYNGEERAKGNILERFSAQQFPDLHSELNLSSLELGDSALYFCASSEPGTGGRQPQHFGDGTRLSIL.

This clonotype was counted once. V usage is TRBV6-1 and J usage is TRBJ2-7; 10 bases map to TRBD1. Germline loops: CDR1 MNHNS, CDR2 SASEGT. The junction had 6 bases not matched to a gene; V was cut back by 9 bases and J by 4 bases. The CDR3 extends over 13 amino acids. The CDR3 nucleotides are TGTGCCAGTAACAGGGACAGGGGATACGAGCAGTACGTC. Protein product: CASNRDRGYEQYV.

V usage is TRBV7-2 and J usage is TRBJ2-1; D is possibly TRBD1 or TRBD2 (5 bases each). V gave up 2 bases and J gave up 6 bases, with 26 bases separating them. Germline V gene sequence: CDR1 SGHTA, CDR2 FQGNSA. This CDR3 is built from 19 residues. CDR3 DNA sequence: TGTGCCAGCAGCTTAAGGTCCCGAGGGTCCCGAGGGGTACCCAATGAGCAGTTCTTC. Protein product: CASSLRSRGSRGVPNEQFF.